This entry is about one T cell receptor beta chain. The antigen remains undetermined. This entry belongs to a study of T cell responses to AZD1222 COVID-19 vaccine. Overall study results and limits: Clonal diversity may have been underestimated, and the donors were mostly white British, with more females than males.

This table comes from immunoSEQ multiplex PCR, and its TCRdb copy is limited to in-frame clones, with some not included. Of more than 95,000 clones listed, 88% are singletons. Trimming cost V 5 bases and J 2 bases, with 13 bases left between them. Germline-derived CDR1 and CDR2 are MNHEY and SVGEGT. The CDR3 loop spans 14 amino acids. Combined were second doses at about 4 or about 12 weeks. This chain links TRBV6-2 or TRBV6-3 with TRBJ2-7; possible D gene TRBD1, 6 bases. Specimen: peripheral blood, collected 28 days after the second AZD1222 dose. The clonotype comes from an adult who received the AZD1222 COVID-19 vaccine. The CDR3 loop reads CASSLTGGTYEQYF. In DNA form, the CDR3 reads TGTGCCAGCAGTCTGACAGGTGGGACCTACGAGCAGTACTTC.